The 14 T cell receptor beta chains below come from one sample, sequenced in a study of blood T cell repertoires in COVID-19. Sequencing was performed with immunoSEQ multiplex PCR; in TCRdb, only in-frame clones are kept and a portion is missing. The data show 250,000 to 400,000 clones, approximately 89% seen once. The material sequenced was peripheral blood. The receptors derive from a woman aged 30 to 39 with COVID-19, enrolled during active disease.

The chain links TRBV18 to TRBJ1-1; 9 nucleotides agree with TRBD1. The V gene end was trimmed by 5 bases and the J gene end by 3 bases; junction bases not matched to a gene: 4. The CDR3 extends over 14 amino acids. Germline CDR1 is KGHSH and CDR2 is LQKENI. This chain's CDR3 is CASSGGQGDTEAFF. Written as DNA, the CDR3 is TGTGCCAGCTCAGGGGGACAGGGAGACACTGAAGCTTTCTTT.

The V and J genes are TRBV4-1 and TRBJ1-4; 7 bases match TRBD1. The germline gives CDR1 MGHRA, CDR2 YSYEKL. V was clipped by 1 base and J by 4 bases; unmatched bases: 6. The CDR3 is made up of 16 amino acids. In DNA form, the CDR3 reads TGCGCCAGCAGCCAAGGGACAGGCTTACGTAATGAAAAACTGTTTTTT. This gives the protein CASSQGTGLRNEKLFF.

This rearrangement joins TRBV6-5 to TRBJ1-2; unclear D gene. CDR1 is MNHEY, CDR2 SVGAGI, per germline. This CDR3 comprises 15 residues. The V and J ends lost 6 bases and 2 bases respectively, with 16 bases between them. CDR3 region: CASSPAAGGNYGYTF. The CDR3 nucleotides are TGTGCCAGCAGCCCCGCCGCCGGCGGAAACTATGGCTACACCTTC.

This clone was picked up one time. The V and J genes are TRBV11-3 and TRBJ2-3; TRBD2 agrees at 9 bases. The CDR3 is 15 residues long. In germline, CDR1 is SGHNT, CDR2 YENEEA. V shed 2 bases and J 5 bases; nucleotides not matched to a gene: 5. CDR3 sequence: CASSLRRGGIDTQYF. The CDR3 DNA sequence: TGTGCCAGCAGCTTACGGCGGGGGGGCATAGATACGCAGTATTTT. The full variable domain, completed using reference TRBV11-3 and TRBJ2-3, is EAGVVQSPRYKIIEKKQPVAFWCNPISGHNTLYWYLQNLGQGPELLIRYENEEAVDDSQLPKDRFSAERLKGVDSTLKIQPAELGDSAVYLCASSLRRGGIDTQYFGPGTRLTVL.

The chain couples TRBV5-6 to TRBJ1-6; possible D gene TRBD1, 5 bases. The CDR3 length is 14 residues. Per germline, CDR1 SGHDT and CDR2 YYEEEE. V shed 5 bases and J shed 6 bases, with 12 bases lying between them. Here the CDR3 reads CASRWSGLNSPLHF. The DNA of the CDR3 is TGTGCCAGCAGATGGTCAGGGCTTAATTCACCCCTCCACTTT.

This CDR3 is CASGPSLPYEQYV. The CDR3, as DNA: TGTGCCTCCGGCCCTAGCTTACCCTACGAGCAGTACGTC. The chain joins TRBV21-1 to TRBJ2-7; the table calls TRBD2, which could not be checked here. TRBV21-1 is a documented pseudogene. The CDR3 consists of 13 residues.

The table lists this clone with many counts. The rearrangement joins TRBV7-9 to TRBJ1-3; possibly TRBD1 for D (5 bases). CDR3 length: 17 residues. Germline CDR1 reads SEHNR; CDR2 reads FQNEAQ (reference sequence). V lost 1 base and J lost 0, with 13 bases in between. In nucleotides, the CDR3 is TGTGCCAGCAGCTTAGAGTCCGACAGAAGCTCTGGAAACACCATATATTTT. Residues: CASSLESDRSSGNTIYF.

The chain has TRBV30 and TRBJ1-2, with 7 nucleotides matching TRBD1. Germline assignment: CDR1 GTSNPN and CDR2 SVGIG (reference sequence). This CDR3 comprises 11 residues. V lost 5 bases to trimming and J lost 7 bases; unmatched junction nucleotides: 4. The CDR3 loop is CAWQGVGGYTF. CDR3 DNA sequence: TGTGCCTGGCAGGGGGTGGGTGGCTACACCTTC.

The chain joins TRBV27 to TRBJ1-6, with 7 bases fitting TRBD1. V shed 3 bases, J shed 14 bases, and the junction held 7 bases outside the gene matches. This CDR3 is built from 13 residues. Germline CDR1 and CDR2: MNHEY and SMNVEV (reference sequence). The CDR3 loop reads CASSFRQGMALHF. The CDR3 coding sequence is TGTGCCAGCAGTTTTCGACAGGGAATGGCCCTCCACTTT.

This chain connects TRBV11-2 to TRBJ2-5; perhaps TRBD2 as D (6 bases). This CDR3 contains 13 residues. Trimming pared 5 bases from V and 3 bases from J, leaving 10 bases between. Germline CDR1 SGHAT, CDR2 FQNNGV. CDR3: CASSLGLEETQYF. The CDR3 DNA sequence: TGTGCCAGCAGCCTGGGACTTGAAGAGACCCAGTACTTC.

The genes are TRBV5-6 and TRBJ1-6; 11 bases line up with TRBD1. The V gene's germline CDR1 is SGHDT and CDR2 YYEEEE. Losses at the gene ends were 3 bases for V and 9 bases for J; bases not matched to a gene: 5. This CDR3 contains 15 residues. The CDR3 here is CASSSGTGGISPLHF. CDR3 DNA: TGTGCCAGCAGCTCCGGGACAGGGGGAATTTCACCCCTCCACTTT.

V usage is TRBV5-1 and J usage is TRBJ1-3; D not certain. This CDR3 has 13 residues. Germline V gene data show CDR1 as SGHRS and CDR2 as YFSETQ. V dropped 3 bases and J dropped 3 bases, with 7 bases sitting between them. This CDR3 is CASSSVVGNTIYF. The CDR3 nucleotides read TGCGCCAGCAGCTCAGTGGTTGGAAACACCATATATTTT.

There are a few counts of this clone. Additional DNA sequences in this sample encode the identical CDR3. The chain is built from TRBV4-1 and TRBJ2-1; D is unresolved. V was trimmed by 4 bases and J by 0 bases, leaving 10 bases between them. This CDR3 has 15 residues. The germline gives CDR1 MGHRA, CDR2 YSYEKL. DNA for the CDR3: TGCGCCAGCAGCCGTGGCCCCAGCTCCTACAATGAGCAGTTCTTC. Protein sequence: CASSRGPSSYNEQFF.

V and J are TRBV4-3 and TRBJ1-1; D is uncertain. This CDR3 region has 15 residues. Trimming pared 1 base from V and 6 bases from J, leaving 15 bases between. Germline CDR1 LGHNA, CDR2 YSLEER. The CDR3 loop reads CASSQAGPRGPEAFF. The CDR3 nucleotides are TGCGCCAGCAGCCAAGCGGGCCCCCGGGGTCCTGAAGCTTTCTTT.